The sequence of this TCR beta chain was determined in a study of identical twins. Findings and limits, study-wide: Conclusions relied on cross-sectional statistical analysis, not following the same donors.

Template switching introduced a universal primer site, and the cDNA bore unique molecular identifiers. TCRdb re-derived calls from the 5' RACE reads in MiXCR, one entry per CDR3 protein. The table includes fewer than 650,000 distinct CDR3 sequences, 9.6% detected once. This clonotype was counted between two and nine times. Its antigen remains unidentified. The sample also formed part of further work on yellow fever vaccine responses in identical twins.

The sequencing input was PBMCs. This TCR was recovered from a woman between 18 and 30 years old in good health.

In DNA form, the CDR3 reads TGTGCCAGCAGATACTCTAATGAAAAACTGTTTTTT. It specifies CASRYSNEKLFF. The chain links TRBV2 to TRBJ1-4; D call uncertain. Per germline, CDR1 SNHLY and CDR2 FYNNEI. This CDR3 has 12 residues. V lost 6 bases, J lost 3 bases, and 5 bases lay in between.